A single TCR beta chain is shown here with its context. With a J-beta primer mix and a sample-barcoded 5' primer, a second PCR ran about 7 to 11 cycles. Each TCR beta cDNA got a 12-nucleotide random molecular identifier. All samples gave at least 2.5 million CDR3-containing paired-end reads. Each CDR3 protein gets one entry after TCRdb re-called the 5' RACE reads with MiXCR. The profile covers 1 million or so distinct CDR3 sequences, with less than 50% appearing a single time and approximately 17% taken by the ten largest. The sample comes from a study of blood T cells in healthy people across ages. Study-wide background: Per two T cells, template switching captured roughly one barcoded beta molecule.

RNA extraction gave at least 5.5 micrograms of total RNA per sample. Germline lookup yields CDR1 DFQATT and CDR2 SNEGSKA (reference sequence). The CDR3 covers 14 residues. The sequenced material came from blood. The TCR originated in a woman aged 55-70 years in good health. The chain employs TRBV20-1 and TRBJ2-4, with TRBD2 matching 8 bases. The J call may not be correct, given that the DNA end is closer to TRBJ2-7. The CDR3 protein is CSVSPGAGVAEQYF. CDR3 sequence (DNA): TGCAGTGTTTCCCCGGGAGCGGGAGTGGCCGAGCAGTACTTC.